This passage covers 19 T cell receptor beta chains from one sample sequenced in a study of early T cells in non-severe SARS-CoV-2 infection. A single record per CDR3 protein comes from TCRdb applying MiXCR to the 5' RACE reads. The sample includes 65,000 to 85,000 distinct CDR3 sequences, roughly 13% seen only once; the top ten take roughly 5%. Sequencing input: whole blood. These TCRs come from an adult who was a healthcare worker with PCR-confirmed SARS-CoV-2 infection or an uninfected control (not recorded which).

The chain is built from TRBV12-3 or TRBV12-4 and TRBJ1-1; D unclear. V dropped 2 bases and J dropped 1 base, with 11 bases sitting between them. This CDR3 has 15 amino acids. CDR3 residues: CASSLRAITNTEAFF. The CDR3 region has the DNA TGTGCCAGCAGTTTACGCGCTATCACGAACACTGAAGCTTTCTTT.

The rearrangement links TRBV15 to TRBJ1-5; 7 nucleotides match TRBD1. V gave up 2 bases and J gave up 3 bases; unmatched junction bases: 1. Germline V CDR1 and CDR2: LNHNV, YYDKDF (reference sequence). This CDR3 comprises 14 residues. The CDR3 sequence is CATSRTGDNQPQHF. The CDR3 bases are TGTGCCACCAGCAGAACAGGGGACAATCAGCCCCAGCATTTT. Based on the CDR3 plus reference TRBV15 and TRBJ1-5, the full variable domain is DAMVIQNPRYQVTQFGKPVTLSCSQTLNHNVMYWYQQKSSQAPKLLFHYYDKDFNNEADTPDNFQSRRPNTSFCFLDIRSPGLGDTAMYLCATSRTGDNQPQHFGDGTRLSIL.

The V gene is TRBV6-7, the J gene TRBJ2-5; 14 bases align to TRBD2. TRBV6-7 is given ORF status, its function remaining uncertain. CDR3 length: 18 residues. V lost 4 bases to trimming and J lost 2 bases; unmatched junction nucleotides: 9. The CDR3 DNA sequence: TGTGCCAGCAGTTCTCGGACTAGCGGGAGGCCCCGTCAAGAGACCCAGTACTTC. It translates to CASSSRTSGRPRQETQYF.

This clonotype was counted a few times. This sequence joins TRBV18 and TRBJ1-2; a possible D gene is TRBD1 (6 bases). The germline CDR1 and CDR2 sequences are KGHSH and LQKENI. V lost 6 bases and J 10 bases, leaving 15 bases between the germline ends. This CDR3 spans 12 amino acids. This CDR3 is CASSSGTIFYTF. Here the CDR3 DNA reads TGTGCCAGCTCCTCCGGGACAATCTTCTACACCTTC.

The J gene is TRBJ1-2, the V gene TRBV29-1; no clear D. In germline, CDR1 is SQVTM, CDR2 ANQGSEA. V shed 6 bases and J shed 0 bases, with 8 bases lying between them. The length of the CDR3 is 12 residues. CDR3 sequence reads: CSVYAPNYGYTF. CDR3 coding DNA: TGCAGCGTATATGCCCCTAACTATGGCTACACCTTC. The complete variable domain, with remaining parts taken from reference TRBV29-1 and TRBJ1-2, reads SAVISQKPSRDICQRGTSLTIQCQVDSQVTMMFWYRQQPGQSLTLIATANQGSEATYESGFVIDKFPISRPNLTFSTLTVSNMSPEDSSIYLCSVYAPNYGYTFGSGTRLTVV.

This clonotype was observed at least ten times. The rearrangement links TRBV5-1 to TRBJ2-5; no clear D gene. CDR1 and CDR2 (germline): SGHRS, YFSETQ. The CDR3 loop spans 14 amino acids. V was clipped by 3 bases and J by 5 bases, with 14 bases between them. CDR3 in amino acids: CASSSTRSEETQYF. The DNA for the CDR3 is TGCGCCAGCAGCTCCACTCGGTCGGAGGAGACCCAGTACTTC.

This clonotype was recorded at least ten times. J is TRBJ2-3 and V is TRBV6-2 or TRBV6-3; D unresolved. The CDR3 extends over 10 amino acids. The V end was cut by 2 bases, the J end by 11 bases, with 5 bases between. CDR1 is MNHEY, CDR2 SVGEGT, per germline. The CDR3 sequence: CASSYGRQYF. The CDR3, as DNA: TGTGCCAGCAGTTACGGACGGCAGTATTTT.

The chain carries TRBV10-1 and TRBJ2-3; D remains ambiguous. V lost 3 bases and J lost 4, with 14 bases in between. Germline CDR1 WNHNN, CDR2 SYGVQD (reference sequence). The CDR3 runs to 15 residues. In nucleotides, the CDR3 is TGCGCCAGCAGTGATGGGTACGAGGTTTCAGATACGCAGTATTTT. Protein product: CASSDGYEVSDTQYF.

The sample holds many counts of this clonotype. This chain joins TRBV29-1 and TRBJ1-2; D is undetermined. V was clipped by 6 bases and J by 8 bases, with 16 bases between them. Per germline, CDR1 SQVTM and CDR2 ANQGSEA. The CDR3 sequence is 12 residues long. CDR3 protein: CSVFTVVVGYTF. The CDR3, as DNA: TGCAGCGTCTTCACGGTAGTAGTCGGCTACACCTTC.

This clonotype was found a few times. CDR3 loop: CASSLRGSELFF. Here the CDR3 DNA reads TGTGCCAGCAGCTTAAGGGGGAGTGAGCTGTTTTTT. The V call is TRBV7-3, the J call TRBJ2-2, with D possibly being TRBD1 or TRBD2 (5 bases each). The CDR3 spans 12 residues. V dropped 1 base and J dropped 11 bases, with 8 bases sitting between them. Germline CDR1 reads SGHTA; CDR2 reads FQGTGA.

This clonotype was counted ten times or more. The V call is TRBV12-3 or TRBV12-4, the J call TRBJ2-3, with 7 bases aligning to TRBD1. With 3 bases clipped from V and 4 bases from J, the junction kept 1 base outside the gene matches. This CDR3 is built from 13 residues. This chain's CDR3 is CASSFGTADTQYF. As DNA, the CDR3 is TGTGCCAGCAGTTTCGGGACAGCAGATACGCAGTATTTT.

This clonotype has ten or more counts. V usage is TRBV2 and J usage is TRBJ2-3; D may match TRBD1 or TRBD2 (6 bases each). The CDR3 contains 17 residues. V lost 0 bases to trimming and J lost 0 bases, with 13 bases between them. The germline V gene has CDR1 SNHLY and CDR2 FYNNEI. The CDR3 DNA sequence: TGTGCCAGCAGTGAAGCGCTTACAGGGACTAGCACAGATACGCAGTATTTT. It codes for CASSEALTGTSTDTQYF.

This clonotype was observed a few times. CDR3 sequence reads: CASSYSQRLGSKNIQYF. CDR3 in DNA: TGTGCCAGCAGTTACTCGCAGCGGTTGGGGTCCAAAAACATTCAGTACTTC. This chain joins TRBV6-6 and TRBJ2-4; tentatively, D is TRBD2 (5 bases). The V gene lost 0 bases and the J gene lost 2 bases, with 14 bases spanning the gap. Germline V gene data show CDR1 as MNHNY and CDR2 as SVGAGI (reference sequence). The CDR3 totals 17 residues.

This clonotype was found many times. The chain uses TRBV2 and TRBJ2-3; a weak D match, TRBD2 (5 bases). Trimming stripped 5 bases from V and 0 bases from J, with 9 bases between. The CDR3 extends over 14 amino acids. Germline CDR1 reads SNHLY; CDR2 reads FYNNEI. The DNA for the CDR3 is TGTGCCAGCAGTTGGACGGGGAGCACAGATACGCAGTATTTT. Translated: CASSWTGSTDTQYF.

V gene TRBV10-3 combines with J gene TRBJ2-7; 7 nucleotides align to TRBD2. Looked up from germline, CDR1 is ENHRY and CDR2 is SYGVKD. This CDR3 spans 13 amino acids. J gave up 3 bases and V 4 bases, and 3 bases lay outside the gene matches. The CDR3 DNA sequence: TGTGCCATCAGTGCGATAGCGGGCTACGAGCAGTACTTC. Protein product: CAISAIAGYEQYF.

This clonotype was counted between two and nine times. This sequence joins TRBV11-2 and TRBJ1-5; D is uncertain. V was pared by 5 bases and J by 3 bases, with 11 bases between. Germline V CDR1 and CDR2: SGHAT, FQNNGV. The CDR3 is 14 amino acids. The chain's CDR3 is CASSTGGNNQPQHF. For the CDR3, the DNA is TGTGCCAGCAGCACGGGAGGAAACAATCAGCCCCAGCATTTT.

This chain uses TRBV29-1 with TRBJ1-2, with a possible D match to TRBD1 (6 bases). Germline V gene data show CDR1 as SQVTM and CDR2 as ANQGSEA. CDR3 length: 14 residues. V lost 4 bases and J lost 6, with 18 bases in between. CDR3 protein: CSVGVFGGSDGYTF. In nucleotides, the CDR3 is TGCAGCGTTGGGGTGTTCGGGGGCAGCGATGGCTACACCTTC.

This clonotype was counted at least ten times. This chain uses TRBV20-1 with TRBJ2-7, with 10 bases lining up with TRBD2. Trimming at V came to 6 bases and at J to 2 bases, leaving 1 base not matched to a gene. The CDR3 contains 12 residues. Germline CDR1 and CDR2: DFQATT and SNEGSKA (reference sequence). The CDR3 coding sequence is TGCAGTGCCAGCGGGAGGGCCTACGAGCAGTACTTC. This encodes CSASGRAYEQYF.

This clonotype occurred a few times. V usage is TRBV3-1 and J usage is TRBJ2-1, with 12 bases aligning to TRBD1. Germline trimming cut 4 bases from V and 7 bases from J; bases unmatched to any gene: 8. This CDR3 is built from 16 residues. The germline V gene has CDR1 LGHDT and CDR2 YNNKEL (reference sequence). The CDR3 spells CASSPSWDRGPNEQFF. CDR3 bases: TGTGCCAGCAGCCCAAGCTGGGACAGGGGGCCAAATGAGCAGTTCTTC.